This passage covers 15 T cell receptor beta chains from one sample sequenced in a study of shared clonotypes between healthy human individuals. Clones were read by immunoSEQ multiplex PCR, and TCRdb kept only the in-frame ones, dropping some. The sample lists about 2 million clones, approximately 95% occurring once. The naive CD8 population came from CD45RO-negative cells selected for CCR7, without terminally differentiated effector memory CD45RA+ cells. Sequenced: naive CD8+ T cells sorted from blood. The receptor set was obtained from a man aged 18 to 29 in good health.

The table lists this clone with a count of one. The DNA of the CDR3 is TGTGCCAGCAGTTCCGGGACTAGGGGCGCCGGGGAGCTGTTTTTT. It encodes CASSSGTRGAGELFF. The chain is built from TRBV27 and TRBJ2-2, with 8 bases that match TRBD2. With V trimmed by 4 bases and J by 6 bases, 7 bases remained unmatched. The CDR3 is 15 amino acids. Germline V gene lookup returns CDR1 MNHEY and CDR2 SMNVEV (reference sequence).

This clone was picked up one time. V gene TRBV5-6 combines with J gene TRBJ2-7; TRBD2 aligns across 7 bases. The CDR3 has 16 residues. Germline loops: CDR1 SGHDT, CDR2 YYEEEE. The V gene end was trimmed by 6 bases and the J gene end by 5 bases; junction bases not matched to a gene: 17. This chain's CDR3 is CASTSRGEAALHEQYF. For the CDR3, the DNA is TGTGCCAGCACCTCCCGGGGGGAGGCCGCACTCCACGAGCAGTACTTC.

The gene calls are TRBV29-1 and TRBJ2-1; 14 nucleotides match TRBD2. The CDR3 contains 17 residues. Germline V gene lookup returns CDR1 SQVTM and CDR2 ANQGSEA. Trimming cost V 4 bases and J 6 bases; bases outside gene matches: 11. The CDR3 spells CSVVIGLAGGPVNEQFF. The CDR3 nucleotides are TGCAGCGTTGTGATAGGACTAGCGGGAGGCCCGGTCAATGAGCAGTTCTTC.

The chain recombines TRBV14 with TRBJ1-1; tentative D call: TRBD1 (6 bases). With 0 bases removed from V and 0 bases from J, the gap between germline ends came to 11 bases. CDR3 length: 16 residues. Germline loops: CDR1 SGHDN, CDR2 FVKESK. CDR3 nucleotides: TGTGCCAGCAGCCAAGAAGGACAGACCATGAACACTGAAGCTTTCTTT. It yields the protein CASSQEGQTMNTEAFF.

The J gene is TRBJ2-5, the V gene TRBV10-1; D is uncertain. Deletions cut 0 bases from V and 5 bases from J, with 10 bases between. CDR1 and CDR2 (germline): WNHNN, SYGVQD (reference sequence). The CDR3 spans 14 residues. CDR3 loop: CASSESNQYETQYF. CDR3 sequence (DNA): TGCGCCAGCAGTGAGTCGAACCAGTACGAGACCCAGTACTTC.

V usage is TRBV27 and J usage is TRBJ2-5; tentative D call: TRBD1 (5 bases). Trimming took 1 base from V and 3 from J, leaving 9 bases between them. The germline V gene has CDR1 MNHEY and CDR2 SMNVEV (reference sequence). The CDR3 consists of 14 residues. CDR3 protein: CASSLFWGEETQYF. CDR3 sequence (DNA): TGTGCCAGCAGTTTATTTTGGGGCGAAGAGACCCAGTACTTC.

This chain uses TRBV7-9 with TRBJ1-1; the D gene is possibly TRBD1 (5 bases). Trimming removed 1 base from V and 10 bases from J, with 13 bases in between. The CDR3 runs 13 residues. Per the germline V gene, CDR1 is SEHNR and CDR2 is FQNEAQ (reference sequence). DNA for the CDR3: TGTGCCAGCAGCTTAGATCTCGGGGGGGTAGCTTTCTTT. Its protein product is CASSLDLGGVAFF.

The V call is TRBV28, the J call TRBJ2-7; 9 nucleotides align to TRBD1. The CDR3 length is 19 residues. The trim removed 6 bases at V and 2 bases at J, leaving 20 bases unmatched. Germline V lookup: CDR1 MDHEN, CDR2 SYDVKM. As DNA, the CDR3 is TGTGCCAGCAGCCTAAACCTCCTCGTGGTGACAGGGGGAACCTACGAGCAGTACTTC. Translating it yields CASSLNLLVVTGGTYEQYF.

This chain links TRBV7-8 with TRBJ1-4; TRBD1 might be the D (5 bases). Trimming took 2 bases from V and 7 from J, leaving 14 bases between them. The CDR3 loop spans 15 amino acids. Germline V gene data show CDR1 as SGHVS and CDR2 as FQNEAQ. In DNA form, the CDR3 reads TGTGCCAGCAGCTTAATGGGAAGTAGGGGTGAAAAACTGTTTTTT. Translation: CASSLMGSRGEKLFF.

This sequence joins TRBV13 and TRBJ1-1; the D is unclear. The germline V gene has CDR1 PRHDT and CDR2 FYEKMQ (reference sequence). The CDR3 runs to 13 residues. Trimming pared 2 bases from V and 4 bases from J, leaving 8 bases between. The CDR3 coding sequence is TGTGCCAGCAGCTTATTCGGGAGCACTGAAGCTTTCTTT. This encodes CASSLFGSTEAFF. Variable domain in full (rest from reference TRBV13 and TRBJ1-1): AAGVIQSPRHLIKEKRETATLKCYPIPRHDTVYWYQQGPGQDPQFLISFYEKMQSDKGSIPDRFSAQQFSDYHSELNMSSLELGDSALYFCASSLFGSTEAFFGQGTRLTVV.

The chain couples TRBV27 to TRBJ2-7; D might be TRBD2 (5 bases). CDR1 is MNHEY and CDR2 is SMNVEV in the germline V gene (reference sequence). With 10 bases removed from V and 3 bases from J, the gap between germline ends came to 16 bases. The CDR3 runs 13 residues. The CDR3 DNA is TGTGCCACCAGCGTCGGGGTCCGCTACGAGCAGTACTTC. This codes for CATSVGVRYEQYF.

The chain couples TRBV21-1 to TRBJ2-7; TRBD2 was called by the table and not checked on the DNA. TRBV21-1 is a known pseudogene. The CDR3 is made up of 17 amino acids. The CDR3 DNA follows: TGTGCCAGCAGGAAAAATCTGGGTCGGGAAACCTCCTACGAGCAGTACTTC. Its translation is CASRKNLGRETSYEQYF.

The CDR3 DNA sequence: TGTGCCAGCAGAGTAGCGGGGGACACCGGGGAGCTGTTTTTT. Translating gives CASRVAGDTGELFF. The genes are TRBV28 and TRBJ2-2, with TRBD2 matching over 9 bases. The CDR3 spans 14 residues. The ends lost 6 bases at V and 3 bases at J; junction bases unmatched: 2. In germline, CDR1 is MDHEN, CDR2 SYDVKM.

The chain links TRBV20-1 to TRBJ2-4; D perhaps matches TRBD1 (6 bases). Germline-derived CDR1 and CDR2 are DFQATT and SNEGSKA (reference sequence). CDR3 length equals 11 residues. V lost 4 bases, J lost 6 bases, and 7 bases lay in between. This chain's CDR3 is CSATTGNIQYF. The CDR3 bases are TGCAGTGCTACGACAGGAAACATTCAGTACTTC.

The genes are TRBV27 and TRBJ2-5; 8 bases fit TRBD2. V was pared by 6 bases and J by 2 bases, with 2 bases of the junction left unmatched. Germline loops: CDR1 MNHEY, CDR2 SMNVEV (reference sequence). This CDR3 comprises 13 residues. The CDR3 protein is CASRSSGQETQYF. CDR3 DNA sequence: TGTGCCAGCAGATCTAGCGGGCAAGAGACCCAGTACTTC.